This TCR beta chain was captured by sequencing in a study of blood T cell repertoires in COVID-19. All enrollees were about 18 to 90 years old and from fewer than 25 US areas. This CDR3 region has 14 residues. J lost 5 bases, V lost 10 bases, and 6 bases had no gene match. Per germline, CDR1 MDHEN and CDR2 SYDVKM. Per the authors' pipeline: Estimated nucleated cell counts came from reference gene primer amplification. Sequencing used immunoSEQ multiplex PCR; TCRdb keeps in-frame clones, though not all of them. The DNA gave D and trimming, while V, J and clone size come from that table. The table shows about 210,000 clones, with 81% occurring only once.

This TCR came from a woman aged 45-65 years with acute COVID-19. The chain uses TRBV28 and TRBJ2-2; the match to TRBD2 covers 11 bases. What was sequenced was PBMCs or T cells enriched from blood (not recorded which). The CDR3 sequence: CAITSGSATGELFF. CDR3 in DNA: TGTGCCATCACTAGCGGGAGTGCAACCGGGGAGCTGTTTTTT.